The rows below give T cell receptor beta chains drawn from one sample of a study of radiotherapy plus CTLA-4 blockade in lung cancer. Repertoires were generated with immunoSEQ multiplex PCR, while TCRdb's copy carries only in-frame clones and drops some. The sample consists of some 41,000 clones, roughly two thirds of them appearing once. The sample in question was peripheral blood, obtained from a patient treated with radiotherapy plus ipilimumab. These receptors were taken from a human donor with non-small cell lung cancer who had a partial response to radiotherapy plus ipilimumab. Each CDR3 is given with its conserved first and last residue. A D gene is named only where the DNA matches it firmly. Expanded clones are given a class, and other clones once, few, many or no size at all.

j_call v_call d_call clone_size cdr3_aa
TRBJ2-7 TRBV4-2 TRBD2 once CASSSGTSGGFSSYEQYF
TRBJ1-4 TRBV29-1 - few CSVGRDATNEKLFF
TRBJ2-7 TRBV2 - - CASSDTGTSYEQYF
TRBJ2-5 TRBV25-1 TRBD1 once CASSEETGAETQYF
TRBJ2-7 TRBV2 - - CASSEGSGVEQYF
TRBJ2-1 TRBV30 TRBD2 - CAWSPGTRTIGQFF
TRBJ1-5 TRBV30 TRBD1 - CAWNGQGNQPQHF
TRBJ2-2 TRBV30 TRBD1 - CAWMTGGNTGELFF
TRBJ1-2 TRBV28 TRBD1 few CASSPGQGPGYTF
TRBJ1-5 TRBV27 - - CASSPTGIQPQHF
TRBJ1-1 TRBV15 - - CATSPGNTEAFF
- TRBV2 TRBD1 - CASSEDRDSYEQYF
TRBJ1-2 TRBV7-9 - - CASSLNTGHGYTF
TRBJ1-6 TRBV6-5 - - CASSYAPLAPLHF
TRBJ1-1 TRBV5-1 - - CASSLVLDTNTEAFF
TRBJ2-3 TRBV7-9 - - CASSSDMATDTQYF
TRBJ1-5 TRBV7-2 - - CASSSNRDTNQPQHF
TRBJ1-2 TRBV5-6 TRBD1 once CASSLPTGNGYTF
TRBJ2-5 TRBV6-1 TRBD2 - CASSGTSGPWETQYF
TRBJ2-7 TRBV2 - - CATKTTGAYEQYF
TRBJ2-2 TRBV11-3 - - CASSLGGRYYTGELFF
TRBJ1-5 TRBV5-8 TRBD1 - CASSLEGANQPQHF
TRBJ2-1 TRBV5-1 TRBD1 - CASSSDRAYNEQFF
TRBJ2-7 TRBV2 - - CASSENWGGGEQYF
TRBJ1-2 TRBV2 TRBD1 - CASRATGQTDTF
TRBJ2-1 TRBV10-3 TRBD2 - CAISESPSGGASYNEQFF
TRBJ2-7 TRBV7-4 - - CASSFSLGAKTYEQYF
TRBJ2-1 TRBV18 - - CASSPRNEQFF
TRBJ2-7 TRBV14 - - CASSLSRVEQYF
TRBJ2-3 TRBV30 TRBD2 - CAWRGTSESDTQYF
TRBJ2-2 TRBV7-3 - few CASSLTGGAGELFF